The rows below give T cell receptor beta chains drawn from one sample of a study of blood T cell repertoires in COVID-19. The repertoire was sequenced with immunoSEQ multiplex PCR; TCRdb's copy has only in-frame clones and lacks some. The table includes 200,000 or so clones, roughly 81% detected once. Sequencing was done on a sample of peripheral blood. The receptors shown here come from a woman in her seventies with active or convalescent COVID-19. The CDR3 runs from the conserved cysteine through the conserved F or W. The D gene is left open where the match is weak. Clone size is given for some rows only: seen once, a few or many times, or a class if the clone is expanded.

>TRBJ2-4|TRBD2|15|TRBV7-6|.
CASSLSSGSGNIQYF
TGTGCCAGCAGCTTATCTAGCGGGAGTGGAAACATTCAGTACTTC
>TRBJ1-5|.|13|TRBV6-5|once
CASREDSLQPQHF
TGTGCCAGCAGGGAGGACAGTTTACAGCCCCAGCATTTT
>TRBJ1-1|TRBD1|13|TRBV12-3/TRBV12-4|once
CASRDRVGAEAFF
TGTGCCAGCAGGGACAGGGTAGGGGCTGAAGCTTTCTTT
>TRBJ1-2|.|12|TRBV5-1|.
CASGTGNYGYTF
TGCGCCAGCGGAACAGGAAACTATGGCTACACCTTC
>TRBJ2-7|TRBD2|14|TRBV3-1/TRBV3-2|few
CASTGGTTPYEQYF
TGTGCCAGCACCGGCGGGACTACCCCCTACGAGCAGTACTTC
>TRBJ2-7|.|12|TRBV28|.
CASSSGVYEQYF
TGTGCCAGCAGTTCAGGGGTCTACGAGCAGTACTTC
>TRBJ2-5|TRBD2|18|TRBV3-1/TRBV3-2|.
CASSLGGLAGSYQETQYF
TGTGCCAGCAGCCTCGGGGGACTAGCGGGATCTTACCAAGAGACCCAGTACTTC
>TRBJ2-3|.|14|TRBV11-2|few
CASSLGGSTDTQYF
TGTGCCAGCAGCTTAGGAGGAAGCACAGATACGCAGTATTTT
>TRBJ2-7|TRBD2|15|TRBV10-3|.
CAISRTSAASYEQYF
TGTGCCATCAGTCGGACTAGCGCCGCCTCCTACGAGCAGTACTTC
>TRBJ2-2|TRBD1|15|TRBV4-1|.
CASSPGDRDTGELFF
TGCGCCAGCAGCCCAGGCGACAGGGACACCGGGGAGCTGTTTTTT
>TRBJ1-1|.|18|TRBV4-2|.
CASSQGTLRQSRNTEAFF
TGTGCCAGCAGCCAAGGGACTCTGAGACAATCTCGGAACACTGAAGCTTTCTTT
>TRBJ1-5|.|15|TRBV27|few
CASSLGGYSNQPQHF
TGTGCCAGCAGTTTAGGGGGGTACAGCAATCAGCCCCAGCATTTT
>TRBJ1-1|TRBD1|13|TRBV7-2|.
CASTRGLNTEAFF
TGTGCCAGCACCAGGGGGCTGAACACTGAAGCTTTCTTT
>TRBJ2-1|.|12|TRBV12-5|.
CASGFGLREQFF
TGTGCTAGTGGTTTTGGACTCCGGGAGCAGTTCTTC
>TRBJ1-2|.|14|TRBV19|few
CASSPSTGDYGYTF
TGTGCCAGTAGTCCCTCGACAGGAGACTATGGCTACACCTTC
>TRBJ1-1|.|15|TRBV7-9|.
CASSPRGGESTEAFF
TGTGCCAGCAGCCCCCGGGGTGGGGAGAGCACTGAAGCTTTCTTT